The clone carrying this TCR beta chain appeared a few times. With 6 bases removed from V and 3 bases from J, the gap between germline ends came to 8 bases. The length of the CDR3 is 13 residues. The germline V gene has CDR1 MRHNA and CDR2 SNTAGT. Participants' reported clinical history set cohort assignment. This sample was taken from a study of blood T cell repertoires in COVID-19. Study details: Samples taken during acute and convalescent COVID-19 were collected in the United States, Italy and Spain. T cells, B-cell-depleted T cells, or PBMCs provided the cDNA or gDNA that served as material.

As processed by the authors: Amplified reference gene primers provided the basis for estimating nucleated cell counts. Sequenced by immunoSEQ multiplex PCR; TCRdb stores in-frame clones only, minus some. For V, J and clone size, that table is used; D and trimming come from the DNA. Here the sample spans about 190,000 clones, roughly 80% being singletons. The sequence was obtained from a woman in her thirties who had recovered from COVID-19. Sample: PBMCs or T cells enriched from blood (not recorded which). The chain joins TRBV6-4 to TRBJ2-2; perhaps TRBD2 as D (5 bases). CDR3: CASSLEDTGELFF. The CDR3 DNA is TGTGCCAGCAGCCTGGAGGACACCGGGGAGCTGTTTTTT.